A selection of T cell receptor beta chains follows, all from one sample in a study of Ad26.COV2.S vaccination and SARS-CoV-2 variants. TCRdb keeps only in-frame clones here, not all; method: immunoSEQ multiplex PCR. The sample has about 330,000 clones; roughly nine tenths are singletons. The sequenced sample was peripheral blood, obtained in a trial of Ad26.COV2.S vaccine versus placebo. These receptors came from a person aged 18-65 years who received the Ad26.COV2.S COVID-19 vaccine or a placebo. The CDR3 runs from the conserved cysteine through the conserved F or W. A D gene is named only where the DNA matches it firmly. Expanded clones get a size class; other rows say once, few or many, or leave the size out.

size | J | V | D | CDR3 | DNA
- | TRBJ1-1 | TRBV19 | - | CASSQGSGTTEAFF | TGTGCCAGTAGCCAAGGAAGCGGGACGACTGAAGCTTTCTTT
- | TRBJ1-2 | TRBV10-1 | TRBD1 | CASSESPTGLSGYTF | TGCGCCAGCAGTGAGTCCCCGACAGGGCTAAGCGGCTACACCTTC
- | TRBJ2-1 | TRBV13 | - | CASRGGPFHNEQFF | TGTGCCAGCAGAGGAGGGCCTTTCCACAATGAGCAGTTCTTC
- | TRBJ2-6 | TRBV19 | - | CASNYDSGANVLTF | TGTGCCAGTAATTACGATTCTGGGGCCAACGTCCTGACTTTC
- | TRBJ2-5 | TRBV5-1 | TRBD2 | CASSSGLAGGTEQETQYF | TGCGCCAGCAGCTCCGGACTAGCGGGGGGGACCGAACAAGAGACCCAGTACTTC
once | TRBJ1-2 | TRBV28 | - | CASSLRGAANYGYTF | TGTGCCAGCAGTTTGCGGGGGGCAGCTAACTATGGCTACACCTTC
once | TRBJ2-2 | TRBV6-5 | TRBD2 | CASRPSGGTGELFF | TGTGCCAGCAGACCTAGCGGGGGGACCGGGGAGCTGTTTTTT
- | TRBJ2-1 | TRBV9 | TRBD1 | CASSVGDTGEAYNEQFF | TGTGCCAGCAGCGTAGGGGACACAGGGGAAGCGTACAATGAGCAGTTCTTC
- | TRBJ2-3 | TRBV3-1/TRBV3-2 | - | CASSQGAIDTQYF | TGTGCCAGCAGCCAAGGGGCTATAGATACGCAGTATTTT
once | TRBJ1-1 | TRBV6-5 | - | CASSYEVVLDTEAFF | TGTGCCAGCAGTTACGAGGTGGTTCTGGACACTGAAGCTTTCTTT
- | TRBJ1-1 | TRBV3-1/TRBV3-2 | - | CASSQVTEAFF | TGTGCCAGCAGCCAAGTAACTGAAGCTTTCTTT
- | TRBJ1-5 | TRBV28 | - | CASSLASVAGQPQHF | TGTGCCAGCAGTTTAGCTAGTGTAGCGGGTCAGCCCCAGCATTTT
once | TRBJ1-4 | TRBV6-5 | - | CASSYGGLNEKLFF | TGTGCCAGCAGTTACGGGGGCCTTAATGAAAAACTGTTTTTT
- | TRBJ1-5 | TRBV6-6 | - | CASSYPFQHF | TGTGCCAGCAGTTACCCTTTTCAGCATTTT
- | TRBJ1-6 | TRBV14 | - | CASSQWGDSPLHF | TGTGCCAGCAGCCAATGGGGTGATTCACCCCTCCACTTT
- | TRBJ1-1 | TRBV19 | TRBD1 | CASSPDRDGNTEAFF | TGTGCCAGTAGTCCAGACAGGGATGGGAACACTGAAGCTTTCTTT
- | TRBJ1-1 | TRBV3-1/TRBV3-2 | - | CASSQAEGRGAFF | TGTGCCAGCAGCCAAGCGGAGGGGCGCGGAGCTTTCTTT
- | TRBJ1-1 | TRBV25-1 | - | CASSDRKNTEAFF | TGTGCCAGCAGTGACAGAAAGAACACTGAAGCTTTCTTT
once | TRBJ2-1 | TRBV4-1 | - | CASSLVGSYNEQFF | TGCGCCAGCAGCCTAGTGGGCTCCTACAATGAGCAGTTCTTC
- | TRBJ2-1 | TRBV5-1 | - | CASSSRWGFLSGNEQFF | TGCGCCAGCAGCAGTAGGTGGGGCTTTCTTTCGGGCAATGAGCAGTTCTTC
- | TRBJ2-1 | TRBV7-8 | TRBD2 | CASSFVGRANQQFF | TGTGCCAGCAGCTTTGTCGGGAGGGCCAACCAGCAGTTCTTC
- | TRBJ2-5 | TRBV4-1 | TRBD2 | CASSQLGLAQETQYF | TGCGCCAGCAGCCAACTTGGACTAGCCCAAGAGACCCAGTACTTC
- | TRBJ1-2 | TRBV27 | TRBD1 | CASSLAGTGNYGYTF | TGTGCCAGCAGTTTAGCCGGGACAGGGAACTATGGCTACACCTTC
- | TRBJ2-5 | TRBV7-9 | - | CASSSTGNQETQYF | TGTGCCAGCAGCTCAACAGGGAACCAAGAGACCCAGTACTTC
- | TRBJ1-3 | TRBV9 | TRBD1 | CASSDGTETGNTIYF | TGTGCCAGCAGCGACGGGACAGAGACTGGAAACACCATATATTTT
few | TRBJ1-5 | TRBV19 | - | CASSIVHGNNQPQHF | TGTGCCAGTAGTATAGTGCACGGAAACAATCAGCCCCAGCATTTT
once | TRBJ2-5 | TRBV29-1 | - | CSVVGGLETQYF | TGCAGCGTTGTAGGAGGGCTGGAGACCCAGTACTTC
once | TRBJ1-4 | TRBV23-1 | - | CASSQAYEKLFF | TGCGCCAGCAGTCAGGCGTATGAAAAACTGTTTTTT
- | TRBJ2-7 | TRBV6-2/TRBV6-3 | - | CASSKDLAISSSYEQYF | TGTGCCAGCAGTAAAGACCTTGCCATCTCCAGCTCCTACGAGCAGTACTTC
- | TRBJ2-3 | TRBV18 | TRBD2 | CASSPPSGSTDTQYF | TGTGCCAGCTCACCTCCTAGCGGGTCCACAGATACGCAGTATTTT
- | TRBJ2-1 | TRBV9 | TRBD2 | CASSVTSGSYNEQFF | TGTGCCAGCAGCGTGACTAGCGGGAGCTATAATGAGCAGTTCTTC
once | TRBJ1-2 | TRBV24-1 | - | CATTNPGPAGYTF | TGTGCCACCACCAACCCGGGACCGGCTGGCTACACCTTC
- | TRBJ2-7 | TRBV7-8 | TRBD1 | CASSTPGQVYEQYF | TGTGCCAGCTCCACTCCGGGACAGGTCTACGAGCAGTACTTC
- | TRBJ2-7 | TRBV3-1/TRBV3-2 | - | CASSQAVVGSTYEQYF | TGTGCCAGCAGCCAAGCCGTGGTTGGGAGCACCTACGAGCAGTACTTC